Below, 8 T cell receptor beta chains from the same sample are listed, as sequenced in a study of blood T cells in healthy people across ages. A J-beta primer mix and a sample-barcoded 5' primer were used in a second PCR of about 6 to 12 cycles. One entry per CDR3 protein, called by TCRdb with MiXCR from the 5' RACE reads. The sample shows 920,000 or so distinct CDR3 sequences, 40% to 50% of them seen only once. The sequenced material came from blood. The receptor set was obtained from a woman aged 60-75 years in good health.

This clonotype has just a few counts. The chain employs TRBV25-1 and TRBJ2-7; 8 nucleotides align to TRBD1. Trimming took 6 bases from V and 4 from J; bases not matched to a gene: 8. Germline CDR1 MGHDK, CDR2 SYGVNS. This CDR3 spans 14 amino acids. The CDR3 DNA is TGTGCCAGCAGCACGCAGGGGGCTAGATACGAGCAGTACTTC. Its protein product is CASSTQGARYEQYF.

The chain carries TRBV4-2 and TRBJ2-7; TRBD2 is a possible D gene (7 bases). Germline lookup yields CDR1 LGHNA and CDR2 YNFKEQ. V gave up 0 bases and J gave up 1 base, with 19 bases separating them. CDR3 length: 18 residues. Here the CDR3 DNA reads TGTGCCAGCAGCCAAGAGGGGTTGGGAGGGGGGCTTTCCTACGAGCAGTACTTC. This sequence encodes CASSQEGLGGGLSYEQYF.

The V and J genes are TRBV5-1 and TRBJ2-7; TRBD1 agrees at 9 bases. CDR1 and CDR2 from the germline V gene are SGHRS and YFSETQ. V lost 5 bases, J lost 3 bases, and 6 bases stayed unmatched. The CDR3 is 14 residues long. CDR3 region: CASRLTGGLYEQYF. For the CDR3, the DNA is TGCGCCAGCAGGCTGACAGGGGGGCTCTACGAGCAGTACTTC. The variable domain in full, with the rest retrieved from reference TRBV5-1 and TRBJ2-7, is KAGVTQTPRYLIKTRGQQVTLSCSPISGHRSVSWYQQTPGQGLQFLFEYFSETQRNKGNFPGRFSGRQFSNSRSEMNVSTLELGDSALYLCASRLTGGLYEQYFGPGTRLTVT.

A few counts support this clonotype. The rearrangement uses TRBV6-6 and TRBJ2-3; the D is unclear. The CDR3 contains 16 residues. Looked up from germline, CDR1 is MNHNY and CDR2 is SVGAGI (reference sequence). Trimming stripped 0 bases from V and 5 bases from J, with 15 bases between. The CDR3 reads CASSYSMAPGLDTQYF. CDR3 bases: TGTGCCAGCAGTTACTCGATGGCACCAGGTTTAGATACGCAGTATTTT.

The chain joins TRBV10-2 to TRBJ2-7; D perhaps matches TRBD2 (6 bases). The CDR3 contains 14 residues. Germline V lookup: CDR1 WSHSY, CDR2 SAAADI. CDR3 protein: CTTQDPLGGNEQYF. The CDR3 coding sequence is TGCACCACCCAAGACCCTCTCGGCGGGAATGAGCAGTACTTC.

This chain joins TRBV12-3 or TRBV12-4 and TRBJ2-1; no clear D gene. V lost 4 bases, J lost 3 bases, and 16 bases lay in between. The CDR3 loop spans 16 amino acids. Here the CDR3 reads CASSYLPAILYNEQFF. The CDR3 coding sequence is TGTGCCAGCAGTTATCTCCCAGCCATTCTCTACAATGAGCAGTTCTTC.

The chain recombines TRBV19 with TRBJ1-4, with 10 bases fitting TRBD1. The CDR3 spans 15 residues. Per germline, CDR1 LNHDA and CDR2 SQIVND (reference sequence). Trimming removed 5 bases from V and 7 bases from J; junction bases left unmatched: 7. The CDR3 sequence is CASSDPGQGREKLFF. The DNA of the CDR3 is TGTGCCAGTAGTGACCCGGGACAGGGGCGTGAAAAACTGTTTTTT.

This sequence joins TRBV10-3 and TRBJ1-2, with no clear D. There are 10 residues in the CDR3. Trimming pared 9 bases from V and 8 bases from J, leaving 10 bases between. Germline values: CDR1 ENHRY, CDR2 SYGVKD. The CDR3 loop reads CAILESGYTF. As DNA, the CDR3 is TGTGCCATACTGGAGTCGGGCTACACCTTC.